Below, one TCR beta chain is given with its context. Its antigen is currently unknown. This specimen comes from a study of STAT5B mutations in CD4+ large granular lymphocyte leukemia. Trimming shortened V by 0 bases and J by 3 bases, and 12 bases separated the two germline ends. The CDR3 covers 15 residues. Germline V gives CDR1 SGHAT, CDR2 FQNNGV. Generated by immunoSEQ multiplex PCR, the TCRdb table keeps only in-frame clones and is missing some. The sample includes around 23,000 clones, 82% of them seen just once. Study-wide results and limits: Without putative leukemic clones, patient CD4-sorted repertoires remained more clonal than healthy CD4+ repertoires. Main leukemic clonotypes were patient-specific, but 25% appeared at low frequency elsewhere. Compared with healthy controls (2/35), patient top clones favored TRBV06 (8/27).

The sequence came from a human donor in good health. The sequencing input was CD4+ T cells from blood buffy coats. The rearrangement joins TRBV11-2 to TRBJ2-7; no firm D call. CDR3 bases: TGTGCCAGCAGCTTAGAGCGCTACCCCCTCTACGAGCAGTACTTC. Amino acid sequence: CASSLERYPLYEQYF.